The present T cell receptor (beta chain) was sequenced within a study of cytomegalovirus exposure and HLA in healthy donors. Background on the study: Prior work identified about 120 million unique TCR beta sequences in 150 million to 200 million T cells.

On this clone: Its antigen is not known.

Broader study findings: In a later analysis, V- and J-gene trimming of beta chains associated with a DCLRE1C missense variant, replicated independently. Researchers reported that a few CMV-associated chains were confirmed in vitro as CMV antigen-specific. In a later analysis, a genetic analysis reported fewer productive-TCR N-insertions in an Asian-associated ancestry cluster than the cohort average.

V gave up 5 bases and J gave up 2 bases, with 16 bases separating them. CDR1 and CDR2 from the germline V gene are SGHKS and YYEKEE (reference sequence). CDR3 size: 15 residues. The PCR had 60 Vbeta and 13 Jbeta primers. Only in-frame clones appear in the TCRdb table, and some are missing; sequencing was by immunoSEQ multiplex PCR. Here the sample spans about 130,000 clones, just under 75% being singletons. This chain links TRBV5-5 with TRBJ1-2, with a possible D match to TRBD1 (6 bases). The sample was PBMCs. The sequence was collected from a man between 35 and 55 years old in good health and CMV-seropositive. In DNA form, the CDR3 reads TGTGCCAGCAGATTGCCAGGGGCTTTCAACTATGGCTACACCTTC. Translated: CASRLPGAFNYGYTF.